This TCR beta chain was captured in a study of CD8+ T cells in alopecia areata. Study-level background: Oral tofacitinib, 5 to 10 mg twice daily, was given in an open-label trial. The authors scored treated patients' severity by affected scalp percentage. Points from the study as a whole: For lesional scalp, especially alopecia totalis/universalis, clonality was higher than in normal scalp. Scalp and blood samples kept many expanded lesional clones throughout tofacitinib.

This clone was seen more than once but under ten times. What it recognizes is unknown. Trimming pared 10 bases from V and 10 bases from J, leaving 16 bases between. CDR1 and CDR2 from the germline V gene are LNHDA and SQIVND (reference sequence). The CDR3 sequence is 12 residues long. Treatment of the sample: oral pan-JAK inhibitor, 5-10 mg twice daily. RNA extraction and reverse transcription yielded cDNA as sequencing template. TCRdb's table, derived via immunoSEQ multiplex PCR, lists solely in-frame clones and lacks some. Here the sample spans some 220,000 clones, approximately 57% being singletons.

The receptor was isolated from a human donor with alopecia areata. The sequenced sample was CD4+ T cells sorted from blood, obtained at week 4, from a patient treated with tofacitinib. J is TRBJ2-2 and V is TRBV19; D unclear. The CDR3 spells CATNEPGEELFF. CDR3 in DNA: TGTGCCACAAACGAACCTGGAGAGGAGCTGTTTTTT.